The rows below give T cell receptor beta chains drawn from one sample of a study of blood T cell repertoires in COVID-19. Generated by immunoSEQ multiplex PCR, the TCRdb table keeps only in-frame clones and is missing some. The sample gives some 50,000 clones, about 86% of which show up once; 5% is in the top ten. Specimen: peripheral blood. All receptors derive from a man aged 35 to 55 with active COVID-19. CDR3s include the opening cysteine and the closing phenylalanine or tryptophan. Fields, in order: CDR3 protein, CDR3 DNA, V gene, J gene, D gene, clone size. A D gene is named only where the DNA matches it firmly. Expanded clones get a size class; other rows say once, few or many, or leave the size out.

CAISEEGQRNSPLHF,TGTGCCATCAGTGAGGAGGGACAGAGAAATTCACCCCTCCACTTT,TRBV10-3,TRBJ1-6,TRBD1,once
CASSPGGRRNEQYF,TGTGCCAGCAGCCCGGGCGGGAGGAGGAACGAGCAGTACTTC,TRBV9,TRBJ2-7,TRBD2,once
CASKGQLNTEAFF,TGTGCCAGCAAAGGACAACTGAACACTGAAGCTTTCTTT,TRBV28,TRBJ1-1,NA,NA
CASRSTGGHYEQYF,TGCGCCAGCAGGTCGACAGGGGGGCACTACGAGCAGTACTTC,TRBV10-2,TRBJ2-7,TRBD1,NA
CASSLPRGVGQYF,TGTGCCAGCAGTTTACCCCGGGGAGTGGGGCAGTACTTC,TRBV28,TRBJ2-7,NA,few
CASSVRTSGKETQYF,TGCGCCAGCAGCGTTCGGACTAGCGGGAAAGAGACCCAGTACTTC,TRBV5-1,TRBJ2-5,TRBD2,NA
CASSLNRATEAFF,TGTGCCAGCAGCTTAAACAGGGCCACTGAAGCTTTCTTT,TRBV7-3,TRBJ1-1,NA,NA
CASSPRDRGSGANVLTF,TGTGCCAGTAGTCCCCGGGACAGGGGCTCTGGGGCCAACGTCCTGACTTTC,TRBV19,TRBJ2-6,TRBD1,NA
CASSATATNEKLFF,TGTGCCAGCAGCGCCACGGCAACTAATGAAAAACTGTTTTTT,TRBV9,TRBJ1-4,NA,NA
CAISETGSDYGYTF,TGTGCCATCAGTGAGACAGGGAGTGACTATGGCTACACCTTC,TRBV10-3,TRBJ1-2,NA,NA
CASRRDSPPYEQYF,TGTGCCAGCAGGCGGGACAGCCCTCCCTACGAGCAGTACTTC,TRBV6-5,TRBJ2-7,NA,NA
CASSPQDSGADNEQFF,TGTGCCAGCAGCCCACAGGATAGCGGGGCAGACAATGAGCAGTTCTTC,TRBV5-6,TRBJ2-1,TRBD2,NA
CASSLGQHSYNEQFF,TGTGCCAGCAGCTTAGGACAGCACTCCTACAATGAGCAGTTCTTC,TRBV7-9,TRBJ2-1,NA,NA
CASSYGRREVYEQYF,TGTGCCAGCAGCTACGGGAGGAGGGAGGTCTACGAGCAGTACTTC,TRBV11-3,TRBJ2-7,TRBD2,NA
CASSPGWNTGELFF,TGTGCCAGCAGCCCAGGGTGGAACACCGGGGAGCTGTTTTTT,TRBV6-5,TRBJ2-2,NA,medium-sized
CASVPTGAQETQYF,TGTGCCAGCGTCCCGACAGGGGCACAAGAGACCCAGTACTTC,TRBV2,TRBJ2-5,TRBD1,few
CASSYRTSGSPHEQYF,TGTGCCAGCAGTTACCGGACTAGCGGCTCGCCCCACGAGCAGTACTTC,TRBV6-2/TRBV6-3,TRBJ2-7,TRBD2,NA
CASSPFLAESYNEQFF,TGTGCCAGTAGTCCTTTCCTAGCGGAGTCATACAATGAGCAGTTCTTC,TRBV19,TRBJ2-1,TRBD2,once
CASSFDSNSPLHF,TGTGCCAGCAGCTTCGACAGTAATTCACCCCTCCACTTT,TRBV28,TRBJ1-6,NA,NA
CASSWGRGGNQPQHF,TGTGCCAGCAGCTGGGGCAGGGGCGGCAATCAGCCCCAGCATTTT,TRBV5-8,TRBJ1-5,NA,NA
CASTRTVDSGMNEQFF,TGTGCCAGCACCCGAACGGTAGATAGCGGGATGAATGAGCAGTTCTTC,TRBV7-2,TRBJ2-1,TRBD2,NA
CASSFQDFGGELFF,TGTGCCAGCAGTTTCCAAGACTTCGGCGGGGAGCTGTTTTTT,TRBV28,TRBJ2-2,NA,NA
CASRIGLGTGELFF,TGTGCCAGCAGGATAGGACTAGGCACCGGGGAGCTGTTTTTT,TRBV27,TRBJ2-2,TRBD2,NA
CTSSLRGVSGRGGADTQYF,TGCACCAGCAGCCTCCGGGGGGTTAGCGGGAGGGGCGGTGCAGATACGCAGTATTTT,TRBV1,TRBJ2-3,NA,NA
CATSGLSPRGTEAFF,TGTGCCACCAGCGGGTTGTCGCCTAGGGGGACTGAAGCTTTCTTT,TRBV15,TRBJ1-1,NA,NA
CASSLGAGMNTEAFF,TGCGCCAGCAGCTTGGGGGCAGGCATGAACACTGAAGCTTTCTTT,TRBV5-1,TRBJ1-1,NA,NA
CATSDRPSGTGRFSGANVLTF,TGTGCCACCAGTGACCGACCCTCCGGGACAGGGAGGTTCTCTGGGGCCAACGTCCTGACTTTC,TRBV24-1,TRBJ2-6,TRBD1,NA
CASRARGSYNEQFF,TGCGCCAGCAGAGCTAGGGGCTCCTACAATGAGCAGTTCTTC,TRBV10-2,TRBJ2-1,NA,NA
CASRERTGEAFF,TGCGCCAGCAGGGAGAGGACAGGGGAAGCTTTCTTT,TRBV10-1,TRBJ1-1,TRBD1,NA
CASSLSGTNSGANVLTF,TGTGCCAGCAGCCTTAGCGGGACAAACTCTGGGGCCAACGTCCTGACTTTC,TRBV7-2,TRBJ2-6,TRBD2,NA
CASSLRMTGPYEQYF,TGTGCCAGCAGCTTGAGGATGACAGGGCCGTACGAGCAGTACTTC,TRBV5-6,TRBJ2-7,TRBD1,NA
CASSPDRGNTIYF,TGTGCCAGCAGCCCGGACAGGGGAAACACCATATATTTT,TRBV11-1,TRBJ1-3,TRBD1,NA
CASSGDGGVPGNTIYF,TGTGCCAGCAGTGGGGACGGGGGGGTCCCTGGAAACACCATATATTTT,TRBV6-1,TRBJ1-3,NA,NA
CASSYSFTSPNEQFF,TGTGCCAGCAGTTACTCTTTCACTAGCCCCAATGAGCAGTTCTTC,TRBV6-5,TRBJ2-1,NA,few
CASSQAGLGIAGELFF,TGCGCCAGCAGCCAAGCGGGACTAGGAATTGCCGGGGAGCTGTTTTTT,TRBV4-1,TRBJ2-2,TRBD2,NA
CASSSTGSAKETQYF,TGTGCCAGCAGCTCGACCGGGTCGGCAAAAGAGACCCAGTACTTC,TRBV7-3,TRBJ2-5,NA,NA
CASSLVRTENTEAFF,TGTGCCAGCAGCTTAGTTCGGACAGAGAACACTGAAGCTTTCTTT,TRBV7-8,TRBJ1-1,NA,medium-sized
CASRATGGHTEAFF,TGTGCCAGCAGAGCGACAGGGGGCCATACTGAAGCTTTCTTT,TRBV6-5,TRBJ1-1,TRBD1,NA
CATSSADTQYF,TGTGCCACCAGTTCTGCAGATACGCAGTATTTT,TRBV24-1,TRBJ2-3,NA,NA
CASSPPGSYGYTF,TGTGCCAGCTCACCACCCGGGAGCTATGGCTACACCTTC,TRBV18,TRBJ1-2,NA,NA
CASSLGPQGNQPQHF,TGTGCCAGCAGTTTAGGCCCACAGGGGAATCAGCCCCAGCATTTT,TRBV28,TRBJ1-5,TRBD1,medium-sized
CASSPRQISYEQYF,TGCGCCAGCAGCCCAAGACAGATCTCCTACGAGCAGTACTTC,TRBV5-1,TRBJ2-7,NA,NA
CASSPQGNYGYTF,TGTGCCAGTAGTCCGCAGGGGAACTATGGCTACACCTTC,TRBV19,TRBJ1-2,NA,NA
CASSFGSGVQPQHF,TGTGCCAGCAGTTTCGGATCAGGGGTACAGCCCCAGCATTTT,TRBV27,TRBJ1-5,NA,NA
CASSPRLAGTHEQYF,TGTGCCAGCAGCCCACGACTAGCGGGAACACACGAGCAGTACTTC,TRBV7-6,TRBJ2-7,TRBD2,NA
CASSQDAHHEQFF,TGTGCCAGCAGCCAAGACGCGCACCATGAGCAGTTCTTC,TRBV14,TRBJ2-1,NA,NA
CASSSGTGVSFTEAFF,TGTGCCAGCAGCTCCGGGACAGGGGTTTCGTTCACTGAAGCTTTCTTT,TRBV6-6,TRBJ1-1,TRBD1,NA
CASSVAATGTFGYGYTF,TGTGCCAGCAGTGTAGCAGCGACAGGGACTTTCGGCTATGGCTACACCTTC,TRBV2,TRBJ1-2,TRBD1,NA
CAARTGHSGNTIYF,TGTGCCGCGCGGACGGGACACTCTGGAAACACCATATATTTT,TRBV7-9,TRBJ1-3,NA,NA